This T cell receptor beta chain was recorded in a study of stem cell transplantation in POMP-related autoinflammatory disease. Sequenced by immunoSEQ multiplex PCR; TCRdb stores in-frame clones only, minus some. The sample holds 9,500 to 10,000 clones; about 76% are singletons and the top ten take 4.5% to 5%. The clonotype comes from a human patient with POMP-related autoinflammation and immune dysregulation (PRAID). Some T cells may be graft donor cells. The material was CD4+ T cells from PBMCs, obtained after stem cell transplantation.

The DNA for the CDR3 is TGCGCCAGCAGCGACAGAAGCCAAGAGACCCAGTACTTC. This encodes CASSDRSQETQYF. The chain carries TRBV5-1 and TRBJ2-5; D perhaps matches TRBD1 (5 bases). Germline assignment: CDR1 SGHRS and CDR2 YFSETQ. V was pared by 4 bases and J by 1 base, with 8 bases between. This CDR3 is built from 13 residues. Complete variable domain (other parts from reference TRBV5-1 and TRBJ2-5): KAGVTQTPRYLIKTRGQQVTLSCSPISGHRSVSWYQQTPGQGLQFLFEYFSETQRNKGNFPGRFSGRQFSNSRSEMNVSTLELGDSALYLCASSDRSQETQYFGPGTRLLVL.